The T cell receptor (beta chain) under discussion was sequenced for a study of blood T cell repertoires in COVID-19. Across the whole study: Sources were T cells, B-cell-depleted T cells, or PBMCs; the material itself was cDNA or gDNA.

CDR3 length equals 14 residues. The germline CDR1 and CDR2 sequences are SGHTA and FQGNSA. V gave up 5 bases and J gave up 2 bases; unmatched junction bases: 5. Per the original data handling: Estimation of nucleated cell counts was performed using reference gene primer amplification. The assay was immunoSEQ multiplex PCR, and TCRdb's table has in-frame clones only and misses some. From that table come the V and J calls and clone size; the DNA was used to work out D and trimming. The data contain 100,000 or so clones, just under 85% of them singletons. This rearrangement joins TRBV7-2 to TRBJ2-7, with 8 bases that match TRBD1. Specimen: peripheral blood. The sequence came from a man aged 40-55 years with active or convalescent COVID-19. The CDR3 is CASSKWTGTYEQYF. The CDR3 DNA reads as TGTGCCAGCAGCAAATGGACAGGGACCTACGAGCAGTACTTC.